The rows below give T cell receptor beta chains drawn from one sample of a study of PD-1 blockade in classical Hodgkin lymphoma. Sequencing used immunoSEQ multiplex PCR; TCRdb keeps in-frame clones, though not all of them. In the table there are tens of thousands of clones, approximately 91% of which are singletons. The sequencing here drew on peripheral blood mononuclear cells (PBMCs), taken at baseline. These receptor sequences come from a human donor with classical Hodgkin lymphoma. CDR3s include the opening cysteine and the closing phenylalanine or tryptophan. The order of the fields is J gene, clone size, V gene, D gene, CDR3 DNA, CDR3 protein. The D gene is left open where the match is weak. Clone size is not always given. Where it is, it says once, few, many or a class for expanded clones.

>TRBJ2-1|.|TRBV6-5|.
TGTGCCAGCAGTTACGGGGGGGGCATTTCCTACAATGAGCAGTTCTTC
CASSYGGGISYNEQFF
>TRBJ1-3|.|TRBV19|.
TGTGCCAGTGCATCCCGGGACATAGGAAACACCATATATTTT
CASASRDIGNTIYF
>TRBJ2-7|.|TRBV28|.
TGTGCCAGCAGCCCACCGGGTCTTGGGGCCGAGCAGTACTTC
CASSPPGLGAEQYF
>TRBJ2-5|.|TRBV7-9|.
TGTGCCAGCAGCTTACTCGAGGTCAGGGAGACCCAGTACTTC
CASSLLEVRETQYF
>TRBJ2-7|.|TRBV28|TRBD1
TGTGCCAGCAGTTTCGCTTATCGGGACAGGACATACGAGCAGTACTTC
CASSFAYRDRTYEQYF
>TRBJ2-3|.|TRBV19|TRBD2
TGTGCCAGTAGTAGACTAGCGGGAGGGCCCGGCCGCGATACGCAGTATTTT
CASSRLAGGPGRDTQYF
>TRBJ2-7|.|TRBV7-6|.
TGTGCCAGCAGCTCGAACTCCCTCTACGAGCAGTACTTC
CASSSNSLYEQYF
>TRBJ1-3|once|TRBV5-1|.
TGCGCCAGCAGCTTGGACAGCCGTGGAAACACCATATATTTT
CASSLDSRGNTIYF
>TRBJ2-1|.|TRBV19|TRBD1
TGTGCCAGTAGTATAGTGGGACAGATTCGGGATGAGCAGTTCTTC
CASSIVGQIRDEQFF
>TRBJ1-2|few|TRBV12-5|TRBD1
TGTGCTAGTGGTTTGGTAGCAGGGGGCTATCACTATGGCTACACCTTC
CASGLVAGGYHYGYTF
>TRBJ2-1|.|TRBV10-3|TRBD2
TGTGCCATCAGTGAGTCTCTCGGGCGGGAGGGATACAATGAGCAGTTCTTC
CAISESLGREGYNEQFF
>TRBJ1-5|.|TRBV4-1|.
TGCGCCAGCAGCCTTTACCCGGGGAGTAGCAATCAGCCCCAGCATTTT
CASSLYPGSSNQPQHF
>TRBJ2-7|.|TRBV7-6|.
TGTGCCAGCAGCCCACGGGACCCAATTGGCTCCTACGAGCAGTACTTC
CASSPRDPIGSYEQYF
>TRBJ2-1|once|TRBV11-2|TRBD1
TGTGCCAGCAGCTTCGGCCGACAGGGCCCCTACAATGAGCAGTTCTTC
CASSFGRQGPYNEQFF
>TRBJ2-5|.|TRBV27|.
TGTGCCAGCAGTTTATCTGGTACCTCGGGGACCCAGTACTTC
CASSLSGTSGTQYF
>TRBJ2-6|.|TRBV28|TRBD1
TGTGCCATCGGGACAGGGGCTGGGGCCAACGTCCTGACTTTC
CAIGTGAGANVLTF
>TRBJ2-4|once|TRBV6-1|TRBD2
TGTGCCAGCAAGGGACTACCCTTAGCCAAAAACATTCAGTACTTC
CASKGLPLAKNIQYF
>TRBJ2-5|.|TRBV7-2|TRBD2
TGTGCCAGCAGCCCCCAGCGGGGGGGCGGTGAGACCCAGTACTTC
CASSPQRGGGETQYF
>TRBJ2-3|few|TRBV27|TRBD2
TGTGCCAGCAGTTTTCGGCCTAGCGGGAGGAGCACAGATACGCAGTATTTT
CASSFRPSGRSTDTQYF
>TRBJ2-1|.|TRBV5-1|.
TGCGCCAGCAGCTTGCTTTGGGGGCTCGATGAGCAGTTCTTC
CASSLLWGLDEQFF
>TRBJ1-1|.|TRBV6-1|.
TGTGCCAGCAGTGCCAGGACAGCCTACACTGAAGCTTTCTTT
CASSARTAYTEAFF
>TRBJ1-1|once|TRBV27|TRBD1
TGTGCCAGCAGTCCCAGGACAGGGAGGGAGTCTGAAGCTTTCTTT
CASSPRTGRESEAFF
>TRBJ2-4|.|TRBV2|TRBD2
TGTGCCAGCGGTAGAACTAGCGGCAAGGACATTCAGTACTTC
CASGRTSGKDIQYF
>TRBJ2-1|.|TRBV28|.
TGTGCCAGCAGTACAATCCCTGGGGCCTACAATGAGCAGTTCTTC
CASSTIPGAYNEQFF
>TRBJ2-1|medium-sized|TRBV9|TRBD2
TGTGCCAGCAGCGTAGGCGGGGGGCCATGGGAGCAGTTCTTC
CASSVGGGPWEQFF
>TRBJ2-3|.|TRBV9|TRBD1
TGTGCCAGCAGCGTACAGCGGGACAGGGTGGCCGATACGCAGTATTTT
CASSVQRDRVADTQYF
>TRBJ1-2|.|TRBV27|.
TGTGCCAGCAGTTTATCGCGGACAGCGCCCTATGGCTACACCTTC
CASSLSRTAPYGYTF
>TRBJ2-3|.|TRBV5-6|.
TGTGCCAGCAGCCCCGACACCGGGCTAGGCACAGATACGCAGTATTTT
CASSPDTGLGTDTQYF
>TRBJ2-5|.|TRBV15|.
TGTGCCACCAGCGGAACGGGAACCGAGACCCAGTACTTC
CATSGTGTETQYF
>TRBJ1-2|.|TRBV19|.
TGTGCCAGTAAGGCTGGCGGCAACTATGGCTACACCTTC
CASKAGGNYGYTF
>TRBJ2-3|.|TRBV4-1|.
TGCGCCAGCAGCCAAGCCCCGACTGGCACTAGCACAGATACGCAGTATTTT
CASSQAPTGTSTDTQYF
>TRBJ1-3|.|TRBV9|.
TGTGCCAGCAGCGTAGGACACCGCTCTGGAAACACCATATATTTT
CASSVGHRSGNTIYF
>TRBJ1-1|.|TRBV27|.
TGTGCCAGCCGACGACTGGGCACTGAAGCTTTCTTT
CASRRLGTEAFF
>TRBJ2-3|.|TRBV6-6|.
TGTGCCAGCAGTTACTCTGGGGACCTCACAGATACGCAGTATTTT
CASSYSGDLTDTQYF
>TRBJ2-3|.|TRBV28|TRBD2
TGTGCCAGCAGGACTAGCGGGGGACACACAGATACGCAGTATTTT
CASRTSGGHTDTQYF
>TRBJ2-1|.|TRBV10-1|.
TGCGCCAGCACTCGAGCTGGACTGGGGAGCTCCTACAATGAGCAGTTCTTC
CASTRAGLGSSYNEQFF
>TRBJ1-6|.|TRBV7-2|.
TGTGCCAGCAGCTTAATTGGGCGGGATTCACCCCTCCACTTT
CASSLIGRDSPLHF
>TRBJ2-5|.|TRBV2|TRBD1
TGTGCCAGCAGTGAAGAGAGGGGGCTTCAAGAGACCCAGTACTTC
CASSEERGLQETQYF
>TRBJ1-2|once|TRBV4-1|.
TGCGCCAGCAGCCAAGATCAGGCGGCGGCAGCGAACTATGGCTACACCTTC
CASSQDQAAAANYGYTF
>TRBJ2-7|.|TRBV10-3|.
TGTGCCATCAGTGATACAGCCTACGAGCAGTACTTC
CAISDTAYEQYF
>TRBJ2-5|.|TRBV7-9|TRBD1
TGTGCCAGCAGCCCGGACAGGCTGGAGACCCAGTACTTC
CASSPDRLETQYF
>TRBJ2-7|.|TRBV4-2|.
TGTGCCAGCAGCCCCGGACAGACCACCTACGAGCAGTACTTC
CASSPGQTTYEQYF
>TRBJ2-2|.|TRBV7-9|TRBD2
TGTGCCAGCAGCATCACCTTAGCGGGAGGAAGGGCCGGGGAGCTGTTTTTT
CASSITLAGGRAGELFF
>TRBJ2-7|.|TRBV7-2|TRBD2
TGTGCCAGCAGCTTAGTAGGTAGCGGGGTGTCCTACGAGCAGTACTTC
CASSLVGSGVSYEQYF
>TRBJ2-1|.|TRBV11-1|TRBD2
TGTGCCAGCAGCTCGGGACTAGCGGGAGTCGATGAGCAGTTCTTC
CASSSGLAGVDEQFF
>TRBJ2-7|.|TRBV2|TRBD2
TGTGCCAGCAGGCCCGGGGGGGGTCAACCCTACGAGCAGTACTTC
CASRPGGGQPYEQYF
>TRBJ2-5|.|TRBV7-9|TRBD2
TGTGCCAGCAGCCCGAGCGGGGAAGAGACCCAGTACTTC
CASSPSGEETQYF
>TRBJ2-2|.|TRBV27|.
TGTGCCAGCGGACACCGGACAGTAACGAACACCGGGGAGCTGTTTTTT
CASGHRTVTNTGELFF
>TRBJ2-7|.|TRBV4-2|.
TGTGCCAGCAGCCCCCGTGTTCGCGACGGCGAGCAGTACTTC
CASSPRVRDGEQYF
>TRBJ2-7|.|TRBV7-2|TRBD2
TGTGCCAGCAGCTTAGGAGCGGGGCTCTACGAGCAGTACTTC
CASSLGAGLYEQYF
>TRBJ1-3|.|TRBV7-9|.
TGTGCCAGCAGCTTAGAGATTGGCACCATATATTTT
CASSLEIGTIYF